This passage covers 10 T cell receptor beta chains from one sample sequenced in a study of blood T cell repertoires in COVID-19. The table came from immunoSEQ multiplex PCR; TCRdb's copy has only in-frame clones and leaves some out. The sample carries around 150,000 clones, roughly 83% recorded once. Sequencing was performed on PBMCs or T cells enriched from blood (not recorded which). The receptors come from a man between 70 and 80 years old who had been exposed to COVID-19.

CDR3 nucleotides: TGTGCCAGCAGTGAAACGGCAGGGGGCCACCTGTCTCTCCACTTT. It encodes CASSETAGGHLSLHF. The V gene is TRBV6-1, the J gene TRBJ1-6; 8 bases are a match to TRBD1. CDR1 and CDR2 (germline): MNHNS, SASEGT. CDR3 size: 15 residues. V lost 2 bases to trimming and J lost 16 bases; unmatched junction nucleotides: 13.

The chain is built from TRBV6-5 and TRBJ2-1; 9 positions match TRBD2. This CDR3 is 15 amino acids long. Germline CDR1 and CDR2: MNHEY and SVGAGI. Trimming at V came to 2 bases and at J to 4 bases, leaving 3 bases not matched to a gene. In nucleotides, the CDR3 is TGTGCCAGCAGTTACGGGCTAGCGGGGTACAATGAGCAGTTCTTC. Its translation: CASSYGLAGYNEQFF.

CDR3: CSVDAGGGVGNEKLFF. The CDR3 DNA reads as TGCAGCGTTGATGCAGGAGGGGGCGTTGGTAATGAAAAACTGTTTTTT. This chain links TRBV29-1 with TRBJ1-4, with 7 nucleotides matching TRBD1. Germline V lookup: CDR1 SQVTM, CDR2 ANQGSEA. The CDR3 contains 16 residues. J lost 4 bases, V lost 3 bases, and 11 bases had no gene match. The whole variable domain, remainder taken from reference TRBV29-1 and TRBJ1-4, is SAVISQKPSRDICQRGTSLTIQCQVDSQVTMMFWYRQQPGQSLTLIATANQGSEATYESGFVIDKFPISRPNLTFSTLTVSNMSPEDSSIYLCSVDAGGGVGNEKLFFGSGTQLSVL.

This chain uses TRBV7-2 with TRBJ1-1; D possibly corresponds to TRBD1 (5 bases). Germline V CDR1 and CDR2: SGHTA, FQGNSA. CDR3 size: 15 residues. The V end was cut by 3 bases, the J end by 1 base, with 12 bases between. The CDR3 DNA follows: TGTGCCAGCAGCTTTCAGGGTCTGACGAACACTGAAGCTTTCTTT. Amino acid sequence: CASSFQGLTNTEAFF.

The chain links TRBV9 to TRBJ2-1; no clear D. The V end lost 3 bases, the J end lost 3 bases, and 4 bases lay between the germline ends. This CDR3 has 12 amino acids. Germline CDR1 SGDLS, CDR2 YYNGEE. CDR3: CASSDSYNEQFF. The DNA for the CDR3 is TGTGCCAGCAGCGACAGCTACAATGAGCAGTTCTTC.

This rearrangement joins TRBV27 to TRBJ2-7; D is undetermined. The CDR3 contains 12 residues. Trimming stripped 7 bases from V and 9 bases from J, with 16 bases between. CDR1 is MNHEY, CDR2 SMNVEV, per germline (reference sequence). CDR3 amino acids: CASIKQTMLQYF. Written as DNA, the CDR3 is TGTGCCAGCATTAAACAGACAATGTTGCAGTACTTC.

The chain has TRBV4-2 and TRBJ2-4, with D possibly matching TRBD2 (7 bases). V was shortened by 4 bases and J by 2 bases, with 21 bases between the two germline ends. CDR1 and CDR2 (germline): LGHNA, YNFKEQ. CDR3 length: 18 amino acids. The CDR3 protein is CASSPKGGASLPKNIQYF. CDR3 nucleotide sequence: TGTGCCAGCAGCCCAAAAGGGGGGGCTTCCCTACCCAAAAACATTCAGTACTTC.

The chain uses TRBV7-6 and TRBJ1-2; the D gene is possibly TRBD1 (5 bases). V was cut by 7 bases and J by 4 bases, with 16 bases left in between. From germline, CDR1 is SGHVS and CDR2 FNYEAQ. The CDR3 spans 14 residues. This CDR3 is CASTSPGLSYGYTF. CDR3 DNA sequence: TGTGCCAGCACCTCCCCGGGACTGAGCTATGGCTACACCTTC.

V usage is TRBV6-6 and J usage is TRBJ1-6, with 10 bases that match TRBD1. Trimming cost V 4 bases and J 10 bases; bases outside gene matches: 10. CDR3 length: 16 residues. The germline gives CDR1 MNHNY, CDR2 SVGAGI (reference sequence). DNA for the CDR3: TGTGCCAGCAGTTCGCCTCCGGGACAGGGGTTATCACCCCTCCACTTT. Amino acids: CASSSPPGQGLSPLHF.

The rearrangement uses TRBV5-5 and TRBJ1-3; D remains unclear. Trimming cost V 0 bases and J 3 bases, with 16 bases left between them. The CDR3 contains 17 residues. In germline, CDR1 is SGHKS, CDR2 YYEKEE (reference sequence). As DNA, the CDR3 is TGTGCCAGCAGCTTGGCCCAGGCGGGGTTCGGTGGAAACACCATATATTTT. This translates into CASSLAQAGFGGNTIYF.